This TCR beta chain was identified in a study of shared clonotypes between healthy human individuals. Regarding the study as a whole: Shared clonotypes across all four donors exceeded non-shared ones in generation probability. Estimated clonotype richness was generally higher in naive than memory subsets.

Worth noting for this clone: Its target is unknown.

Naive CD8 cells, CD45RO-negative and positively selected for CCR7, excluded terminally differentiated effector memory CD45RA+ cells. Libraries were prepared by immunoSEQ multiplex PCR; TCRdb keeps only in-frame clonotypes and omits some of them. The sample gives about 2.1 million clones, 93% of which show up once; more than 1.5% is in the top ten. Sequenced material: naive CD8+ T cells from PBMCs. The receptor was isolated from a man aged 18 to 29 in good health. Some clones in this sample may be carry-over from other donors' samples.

CDR3 residues: CASSPESSLNTGELFF. DNA for the CDR3: TGTGCCAGCAGCCCCGAGTCGTCGCTGAACACCGGGGAGCTGTTTTTT. This chain links TRBV7-9 with TRBJ2-2; D is unresolved. The CDR3 extends over 16 amino acids. V lost 5 bases and J 1 base, leaving 14 bases between the germline ends. In germline, CDR1 is SEHNR, CDR2 FQNEAQ (reference sequence).